This T cell receptor (beta chain) derives from a study of Ad26.COV2.S vaccination and SARS-CoV-2 variants. Sequencing was performed with immunoSEQ multiplex PCR; in TCRdb, only in-frame clones are kept and a portion is missing. The table lists hundreds of thousands of clones, 89% of them singletons, with over 1.3% in the top ten. This clone was counted once. Treatment in this sample: around 19 received Ad26.COV2.S at low or high dose, single or two shots; roughly five received placebo; per-sample allocation not given. Sampling was performed 63 days after the first vaccine or placebo injection. The sequenced sample was peripheral blood, obtained in a trial of Ad26.COV2.S vaccine versus placebo. The TCR originated in a person aged 18-60 years who received the Ad26.COV2.S COVID-19 vaccine or a placebo.

CDR3 in amino acids: CASSQDSVRQYF. For the CDR3, the DNA is TGTGCCAGCAGCCAAGATAGTGTGAGGCAGTATTTT. The rearrangement uses TRBV3-1 (or the pseudogene TRBV3-2) and TRBJ2-3; D gene uncertain. CDR3 length: 12 residues. Deletions cut 0 bases from V and 11 bases from J, with 9 bases between. From germline, CDR1 is LGHDT and CDR2 YNNKEL (reference sequence).